This TCR beta chain originates from a study of cytomegalovirus exposure and HLA in healthy donors. General study results and limits: It was approximately 170 TCR beta chains that were listed as cytomegalovirus-associated. Within an earlier analysis, most TCR beta V segments proved productive either about 90% or about 30% of the time. CMV serostatus stood as the only immune exposure information on hand.

About this clone: Its target is unknown.

This CDR3 spans 15 amino acids. Per germline, CDR1 KGHSH and CDR2 LQKENI. V was pared by 2 bases and J by 6 bases, with 9 bases of the junction left unmatched. Vbeta (60) and Jbeta (13) primers were used in the PCR. The table came from immunoSEQ multiplex PCR; TCRdb's copy has only in-frame clones and leaves some out. The sample consists of 100,000 or so clones, around 86% of them appearing once. Sample: PBMCs. This sequence was found in a young man in good health and CMV-seropositive. The chain couples TRBV18 to TRBJ2-7, with TRBD1 matching over 8 bases. CDR3 nucleotides: TGTGCCAGCTCACCATCGGGACAGGTTAAAGCCGAGCAGTACTTC. This gives the protein CASSPSGQVKAEQYF.